This T cell receptor (beta chain) derives from a study of regulatory T cells in long-lasting Graves disease (dated by TCRdb to the early 2020s). Background on the whole study: Antithyroid drugs had been taken for less than 3 months by newly diagnosed Graves' disease patients. Persistent Graves' disease patients were compared with newly diagnosed Graves' disease patients by peripheral blood TCR sequencing and RNA sequencing. The study took place in China and was registered as a clinical trial. A total of roughly 33 samples were covered by TCR sequencing, comprising roughly 13 persistent and roughly 20 newly diagnosed Graves' disease patients. On the study overall, not on this receptor specifically: Preferential use of TRBV28, TRBJ1-2 and TRBJ2-5 was observed in persistent disease, whereas TRBV20-1 and TRBJ2-1 were favored in newly diagnosed disease. Sequencing and analysis were limited to the TCR beta chain. Compared with newly diagnosed patients, persistent Graves' disease patients had lower TCR Shannon entropy and fewer highly expanded clones, which suggests clonal expansion. Only peripheral blood was studied, because thyroid tissue, the primary lesion, was inaccessible. The small sample size was acknowledged by the authors as a limitation that may reduce accuracy. A larger number of public clonotypes was shared among persistent patients (approximately 3,000) than among newly diagnosed patients (around 890).

The germline V gene specifies SGHTA as CDR1 and FQGNSA as CDR2. Trimmed from V: 5 bases; trimmed from J: 5 bases; junction bases lacking a gene match: 11. The CDR3 holds 16 amino acids from the cysteine to the phenylalanine. CDR3 DNA only is kept here, 48 bases in frame from base 1. Libraries were made using multiplex PCR. The reads were generated on an Illumina HiSeq 4000. TCR beta libraries were built with iRepertoire HTBI primers and Arm-PCR amplification of CDR3 regions. Gel purification was performed on PCR products prior to sequencing. The original pipeline was this. A total of under 80 TRBV and 14 TRBJ segments were identified across samples and were used for gene usage analysis of CDR3 amino acid clonotypes. Filtered high-quality paired reads were merged into contigs using COPE and FqMerger. BLAST was used to align contigs to the IMGT TRBV, TRBD and TRBJ reference genes, and CDR3 was defined following IMGT. Highly expanded clones were defined as clonotypes with a frequency above 0.1%. Shannon entropy served as the measure of repertoire diversity, while the Gini coefficient captured V-J evenness. A clonotype was considered public if more than one individual shared it. The raw public data were reprocessed by TCRdb itself: fastp quality trimming at Q25, MiXCR clonotype calling, in-frame beta chains only. One record per CDR3 amino acid sequence lists the most common genes and DNA. For this entry, the V and J calls and clone size follow TCRdb and not the study's own pipeline. The sample profile shows 240,000 or so distinct CDR3 sequences; about 19% of them were found once. Of the sample, around 14% is held by the ten largest clones.

The time point label corresponds to: newly diagnosed GD, antithyroid drugs for less than 3 months. For both TCR sequencing and RNA sequencing, RNA was extracted from PBMCs in TRIzol. Graves' disease was diagnosed according to American Thyroid Association guidelines. Patients were recruited from an endocrinology department in Xi'an, China. From each patient, roughly 9 milliliters of peripheral blood was collected into an EDTA anticoagulant tube. PBMCs were isolated by Ficoll Paque Plus density gradient separation without further T cell sorting. RNA quality was checked with an Agilent 2100 Bioanalyzer and agarose gel, and concentration with a NanoDrop 2000. This clonotype has just a few counts. Its cognate antigen has yet to be identified. No qualities accompany the bases; no much larger clone lies one base away.

The source is a female donor with Graves disease. Sample: peripheral blood mononuclear cells (PBMCs), taken at new diagnosis, from a patient treated with antithyroid drugs. The V gene is TRBV7-2 and the J gene is TRBJ2-5, and 10 junctional nucleotides match TRBD1. In nucleotides, the sequence is TGTGCCAGCAGCCCTCCGGGACAGGGGTTCGGGGAGACCCAGTACTTC. Its protein product is CASSPPGQGFGETQYF.